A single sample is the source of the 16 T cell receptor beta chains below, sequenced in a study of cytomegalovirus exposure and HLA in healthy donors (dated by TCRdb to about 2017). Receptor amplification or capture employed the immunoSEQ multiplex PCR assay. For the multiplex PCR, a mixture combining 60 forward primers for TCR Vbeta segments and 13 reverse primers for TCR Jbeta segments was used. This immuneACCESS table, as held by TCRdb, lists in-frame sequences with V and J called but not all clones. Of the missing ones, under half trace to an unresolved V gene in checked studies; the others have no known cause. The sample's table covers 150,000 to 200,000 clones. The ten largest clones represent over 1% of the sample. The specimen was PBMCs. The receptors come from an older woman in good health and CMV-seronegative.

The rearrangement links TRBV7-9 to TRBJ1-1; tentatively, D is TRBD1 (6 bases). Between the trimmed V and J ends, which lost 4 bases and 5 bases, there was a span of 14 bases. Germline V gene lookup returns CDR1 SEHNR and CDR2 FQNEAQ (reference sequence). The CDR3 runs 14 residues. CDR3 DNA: TGTGCCAGCAGCTCATTGACAGGACGAACTGAAGCTTTCTTT. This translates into CASSSLTGRTEAFF.

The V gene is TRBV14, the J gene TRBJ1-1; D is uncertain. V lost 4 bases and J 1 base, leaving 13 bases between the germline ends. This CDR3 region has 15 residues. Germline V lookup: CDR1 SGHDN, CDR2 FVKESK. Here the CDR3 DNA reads TGTGCCAGCAGCCCATTAAATCCAGGGAACACTGAAGCTTTCTTT. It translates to CASSPLNPGNTEAFF.

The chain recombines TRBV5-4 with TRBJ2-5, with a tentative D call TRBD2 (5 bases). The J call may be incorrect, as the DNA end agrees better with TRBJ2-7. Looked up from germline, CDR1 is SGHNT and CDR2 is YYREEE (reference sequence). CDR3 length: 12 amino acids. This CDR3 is CASSLASYEQYF. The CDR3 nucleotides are TGTGCCAGCAGCCTAGCTTCCTACGAGCAGTACTTC.

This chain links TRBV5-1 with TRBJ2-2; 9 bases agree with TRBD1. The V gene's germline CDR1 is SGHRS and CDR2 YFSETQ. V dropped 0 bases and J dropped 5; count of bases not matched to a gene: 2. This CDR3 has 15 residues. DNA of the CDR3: TGCGCCAGCAGCTTGGTTGGACAGGGGACCGGGGAGCTGTTTTTT. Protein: CASSLVGQGTGELFF.

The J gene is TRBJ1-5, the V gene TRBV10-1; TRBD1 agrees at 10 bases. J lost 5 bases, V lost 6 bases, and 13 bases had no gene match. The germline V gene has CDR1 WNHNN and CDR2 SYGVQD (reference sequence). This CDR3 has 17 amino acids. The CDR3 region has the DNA TGCGCCAGCAGAATCCGGGACAGGGGAAGATTTGATCAGCCCCAGCATTTT. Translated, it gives CASRIRDRGRFDQPQHF.

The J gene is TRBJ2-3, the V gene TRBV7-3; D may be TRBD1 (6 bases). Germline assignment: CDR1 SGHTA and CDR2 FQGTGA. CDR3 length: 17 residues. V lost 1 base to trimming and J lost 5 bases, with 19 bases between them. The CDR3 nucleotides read TGTGCCAGCAGCTTAAGGATAGTGGGGGCACACGGAGATACGCAGTATTTT. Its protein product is CASSLRIVGAHGDTQYF.

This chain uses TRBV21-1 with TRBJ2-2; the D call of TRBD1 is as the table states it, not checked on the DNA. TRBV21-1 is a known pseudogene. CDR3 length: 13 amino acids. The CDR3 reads CASRRTVGGELFF. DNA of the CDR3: TGTGCCAGCCGACGGACAGTCGGCGGGGAGCTGTTTTTT.

CDR3 amino acids: CASGSIGQTQAFF. CDR3 in DNA: TGTGCTAGTGGTTCAATAGGACAGACCCAAGCTTTCTTT. The rearrangement links TRBV12-5 to TRBJ1-1; tentatively, D is TRBD1 (6 bases). The CDR3 has 13 residues. Trimming cost V 4 bases and J 9 bases, with 15 bases left between them. The germline gives CDR1 LGHNT, CDR2 FRNRAP.

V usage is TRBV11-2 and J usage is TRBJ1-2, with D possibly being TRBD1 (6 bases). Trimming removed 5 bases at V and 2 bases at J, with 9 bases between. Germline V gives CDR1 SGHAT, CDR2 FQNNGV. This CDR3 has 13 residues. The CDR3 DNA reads TGTGCCAGCAGCCGTCAGGGGAACTATGGCTACACCTTC. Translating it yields CASSRQGNYGYTF.

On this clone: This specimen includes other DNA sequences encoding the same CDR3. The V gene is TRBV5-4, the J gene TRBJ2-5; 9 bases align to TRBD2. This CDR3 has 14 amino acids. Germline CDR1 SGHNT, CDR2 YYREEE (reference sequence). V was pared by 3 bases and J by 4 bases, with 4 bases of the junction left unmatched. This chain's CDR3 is CASSSAGGGETQYF. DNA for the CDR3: TGTGCCAGCAGCTCAGCGGGAGGAGGAGAGACCCAGTACTTC.

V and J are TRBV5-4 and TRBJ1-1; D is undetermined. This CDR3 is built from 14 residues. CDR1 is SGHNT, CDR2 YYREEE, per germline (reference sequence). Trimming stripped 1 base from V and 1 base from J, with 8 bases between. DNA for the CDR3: TGTGCCAGCAGCTTGTCAAGCGCGAACACTGAAGCTTTCTTT. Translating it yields CASSLSSANTEAFF.

CDR3 in amino acids: CASSELGARTEAFF. Here the CDR3 DNA reads TGTGCCAGCAGTGAACTAGGGGCGAGGACTGAAGCTTTCTTT. The chain employs TRBV2 and TRBJ1-1, with a tentative D call TRBD1 (5 bases). The CDR3 has 14 residues. Germline V CDR1 and CDR2: SNHLY, FYNNEI. V shed 2 bases and J shed 5 bases, with 12 bases lying between them.

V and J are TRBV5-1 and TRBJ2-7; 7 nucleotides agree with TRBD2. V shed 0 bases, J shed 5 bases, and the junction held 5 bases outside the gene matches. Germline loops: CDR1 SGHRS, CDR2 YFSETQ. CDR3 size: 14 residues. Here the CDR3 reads CASSLVGSGDEQYF. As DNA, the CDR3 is TGCGCCAGCAGCTTGGTGGGAAGCGGGGACGAGCAGTACTTC.

The CDR3 spells CASSQEDRSSYEQYF. The CDR3, as DNA: TGTGCCAGCAGCCAAGAGGACAGGAGTTCCTACGAGCAGTACTTC. The V call is TRBV4-2, the J call TRBJ2-5, with TRBD1 matching over 7 bases. The end of the DNA fits TRBJ2-7 better, so the J call may be wrong. There are 15 residues in the CDR3. Germline V gives CDR1 LGHNA, CDR2 YNFKEQ.

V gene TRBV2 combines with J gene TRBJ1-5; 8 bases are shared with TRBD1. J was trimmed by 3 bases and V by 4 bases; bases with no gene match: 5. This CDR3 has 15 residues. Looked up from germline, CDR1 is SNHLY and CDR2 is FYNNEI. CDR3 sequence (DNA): TGTGCCAGCAGTGGGAGCAGGGGGCCCAATCAGCCCCAGCATTTT. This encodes CASSGSRGPNQPQHF.

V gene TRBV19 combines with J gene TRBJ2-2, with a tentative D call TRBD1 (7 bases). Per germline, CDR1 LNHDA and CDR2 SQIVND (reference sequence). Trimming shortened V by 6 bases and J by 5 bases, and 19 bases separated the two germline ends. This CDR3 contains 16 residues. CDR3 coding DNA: TGTGCCAGTAGAAGAGGAGGGGGCTCGAGGACCGGGGAGCTGTTTTTT. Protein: CASRRGGGSRTGELFF.